This TCR beta chain was found in a study of cytomegalovirus exposure and HLA in healthy donors. General study findings and limits: TCR beta V- and J-gene trimming was later associated with a missense DCLRE1C variant. Highest at DRB1 and lowest at HLA-C, TCR association rates differed among HLA loci in a later analysis. The HLA-A and HLA-B alleles of most subjects were reportedly predicted accurately from TCR beta sequences. With high specificity and sensitivity, the classifier reportedly diagnosed cytomegalovirus status.

The primer mix had 60 Vbeta and 13 Jbeta primers. Clones were read by immunoSEQ multiplex PCR, and TCRdb kept only the in-frame ones, dropping some. This sample contains 150,000 to 200,000 clones. A note on this clone: The antigen is unknown.

The ends were cut back, 2 bases at V and 5 bases at J, with 10 bases in the middle. The CDR3 covers 15 residues. CDR1 LNHNV and CDR2 YYDKDF come from the germline V gene (reference sequence). Sample: PBMCs. The sequence came from a young woman in good health and CMV-seropositive. The genes are TRBV15 and TRBJ1-6; possibly TRBD1 for D (6 bases). The CDR3 DNA sequence: TGTGCCACCAGCAGATCCAGGACAGATAATTCACCCCTCCACTTT. Translation gives CATSRSRTDNSPLHF. The variable domain in full, completed from reference TRBV15 and TRBJ1-6, reads DAMVIQNPRYQVTQFGKPVTLSCSQTLNHNVMYWYQQKSSQAPKLLFHYYDKDFNNEADTPDNFQSRRPNTSFCFLDIRSPGLGDTAMYLCATSRSRTDNSPLHFGNGTRLTVT.